Here is one TCR beta chain with its context. What it binds is unknown. Via MiXCR, TCRdb re-called the 5' RACE reads, giving one row per CDR3 protein. This table has about 470,000 distinct CDR3 sequences, roughly 18% appearing once. V was cut by 4 bases and J by 2 bases, with 17 bases left in between. CDR3 length equals 15 residues. Per germline, CDR1 DFQATT and CDR2 SNEGSKA (reference sequence). This specimen comes from a study of T-cell memory formation after mild COVID-19. The wider study: TCR clusters were mostly donor specific.

Regarding the study as a whole: Clones that contracted from day 15 to 85 were balanced CD4/CD8, while later expanders leaned CD4+. Mainly CM and EM harbored the contracting CD4+ clones; mainly EMRA harbored the CD8+ ones.

The genes are TRBV20-1 and TRBJ2-5; D not resolved. Sequencing was performed on PBMCs or a T cell subset sorted from them (not recorded which). The receptor comes from an adult woman who had mild COVID-19 (a few samples of this study predate the infection). Cell type and time point are not known. The CDR3 DNA follows: TGCAGTGCTACCGACGACCGATTGATTCAAGAGACCCAGTACTTC. It codes for CSATDDRLIQETQYF.